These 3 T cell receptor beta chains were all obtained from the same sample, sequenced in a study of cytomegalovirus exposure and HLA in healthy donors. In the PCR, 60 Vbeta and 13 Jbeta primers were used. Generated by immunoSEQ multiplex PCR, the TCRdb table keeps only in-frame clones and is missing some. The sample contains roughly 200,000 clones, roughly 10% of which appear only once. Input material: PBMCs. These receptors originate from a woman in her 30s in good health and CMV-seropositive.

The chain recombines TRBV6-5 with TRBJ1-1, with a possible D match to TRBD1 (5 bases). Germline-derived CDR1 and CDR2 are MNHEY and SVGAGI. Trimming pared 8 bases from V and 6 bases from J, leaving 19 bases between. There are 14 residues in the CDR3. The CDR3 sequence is CASAGRWGRAEAFF. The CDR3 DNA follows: TGTGCCAGCGCCGGGAGGTGGGGGAGGGCTGAAGCTTTCTTT.

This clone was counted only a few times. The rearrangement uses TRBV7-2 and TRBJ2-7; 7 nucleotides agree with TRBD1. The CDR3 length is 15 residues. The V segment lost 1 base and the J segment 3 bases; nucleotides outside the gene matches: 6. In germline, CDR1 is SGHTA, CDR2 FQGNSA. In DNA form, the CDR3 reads TGTGCCAGCAGCTTAGTAGCAGGGGGAGACTACGAGCAGTACTTC. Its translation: CASSLVAGGDYEQYF.

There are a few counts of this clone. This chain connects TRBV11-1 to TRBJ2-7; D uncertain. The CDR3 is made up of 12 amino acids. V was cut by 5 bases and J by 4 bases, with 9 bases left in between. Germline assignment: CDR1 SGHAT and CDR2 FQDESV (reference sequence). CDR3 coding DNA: TGTGCCAGCAGCCCCCGCAGGTACGAGCAGTACTTC. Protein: CASSPRRYEQYF.